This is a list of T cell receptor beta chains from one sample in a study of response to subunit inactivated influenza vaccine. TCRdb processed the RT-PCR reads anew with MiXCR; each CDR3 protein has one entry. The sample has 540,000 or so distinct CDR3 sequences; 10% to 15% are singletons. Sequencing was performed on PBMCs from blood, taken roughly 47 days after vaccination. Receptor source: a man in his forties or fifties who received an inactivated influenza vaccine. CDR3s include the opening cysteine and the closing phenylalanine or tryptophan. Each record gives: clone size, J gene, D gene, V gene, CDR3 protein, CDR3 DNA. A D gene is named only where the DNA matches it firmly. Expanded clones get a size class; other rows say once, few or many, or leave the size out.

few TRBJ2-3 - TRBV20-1 CSARDLAGPKADTQYF TGCAGTGCTAGAGATCTCGCGGGCCCTAAGGCAGATACGCAGTATTTT
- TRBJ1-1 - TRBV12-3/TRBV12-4 CASSFVEGNTEAFF TGTGCCAGCAGTTTTGTTGAGGGGAACACTGAAGCTTTCTTT
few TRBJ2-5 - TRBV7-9 CASSLGHGQETQYF TGTGCCAGCAGCTTAGGTCACGGGCAAGAGACCCAGTACTTC
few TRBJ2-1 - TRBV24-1 CATSGSSSYNEQFF TGTGCCACCAGTGGCAGTAGCTCCTACAATGAGCAGTTCTTC
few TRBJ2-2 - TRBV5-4 CASSLRGAKTGELFF TGTGCCAGCAGCTTGCGAGGGGCAAAGACCGGGGAGCTGTTTTTT
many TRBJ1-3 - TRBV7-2 CASSPGFSGNTIYF TGTGCCAGCAGCCCTGGTTTCTCTGGAAACACCATATATTTT
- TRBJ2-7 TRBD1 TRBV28 CATGGQGYEQYF TGTGCCACCGGGGGACAGGGCTACGAGCAGTACTTC
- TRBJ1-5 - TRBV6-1 CASSGTANQPQHF TGTGCCAGCAGTGGGACAGCTAATCAGCCCCAGCATTTT
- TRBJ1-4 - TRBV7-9 CASSPRDGTNEKLFF TGTGCCAGCAGCCCACGGGACGGAACTAATGAAAAACTGTTTTTT
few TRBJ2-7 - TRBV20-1 CSARGRYYEQYF TGCAGTGCTAGAGGTAGATACTACGAGCAGTACTTC
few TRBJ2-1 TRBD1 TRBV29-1 CSVQYRGDHNEQFF TGCAGCGTTCAGTACAGGGGGGATCACAATGAGCAGTTCTTC
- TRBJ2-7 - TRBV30 CAWRSQPGRPYEQYF TGTGCCTGGAGATCCCAGCCCGGGCGCCCCTACGAGCAGTACTTC
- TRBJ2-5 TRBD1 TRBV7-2 CASSPHRTGTQYF TGTGCCAGCAGCCCCCACCGGACAGGGACCCAGTACTTC
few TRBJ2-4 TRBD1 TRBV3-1 CASSSRQGLAKNIQYF TGTGCCAGCAGCTCTCGACAGGGGCTAGCCAAAAACATTCAGTACTTC
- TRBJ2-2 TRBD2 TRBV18 CASSPSGTSANTGELFF TGTGCCAGCTCACCCAGCGGGACTAGCGCCAACACCGGGGAGCTGTTTTTT
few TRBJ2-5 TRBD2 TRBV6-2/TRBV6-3 CASSFLAGGRAEGTQYF TGTGCCAGCAGTTTCTTAGCTGGCGGGAGGGCTGAGGGGACCCAGTACTTC
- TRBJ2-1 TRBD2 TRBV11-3 CASSFPSLAGDYNEQFF TGTGCCAGCAGCTTTCCATCGCTAGCGGGAGACTACAATGAGCAGTTCTTC
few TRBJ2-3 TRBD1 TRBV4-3 CASSQRQGRTDTQYF TGCGCCAGCAGCCAGAGACAGGGGAGGACAGATACGCAGTATTTT
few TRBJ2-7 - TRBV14 CASSPGERIYEQYF TGTGCCAGCAGCCCTGGGGAGAGGATCTACGAGCAGTACTTC
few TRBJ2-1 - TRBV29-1 CSVEDYGARRFF TGCAGCGTTGAAGATTACGGCGCGCGGCGGTTCTTC
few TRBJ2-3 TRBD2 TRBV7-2 CASSPEARGGTQYF TGTGCCAGCAGCCCGGAAGCCCGGGGGGGAACGCAGTATTTT